This TCR beta chain was sequenced in a study of CD8+ T cells in alopecia areata. Overall study: The study gave treated patients oral tofacitinib at 5 to 10 mg twice daily. Points from the study as a whole: Many expanded lesional clones persisted in scalp and blood during tofacitinib. Alopecia totalis/universalis scalp especially showed more expanded CD8+ clones than normal scalp.

To note about this clone: Its antigen is unknown.

Germline V gene sequence: CDR1 GTSNPN, CDR2 SVGIG (reference sequence). Unmatched junction bases numbered 8, after V lost 3 bases and J lost 0 bases. The CDR3 has 16 amino acids. Extracted from the samples, RNA was reverse transcribed into cDNA to serve as the sequencing template. Sequenced by immunoSEQ multiplex PCR; TCRdb stores in-frame clones only, minus some. The sample has approximately 170,000 clones; 50% to 60% are singletons. Treatment defined: oral pan-JAK inhibitor, 5-10 mg twice daily. This clonotype was sampled from a human donor with alopecia areata. The chain uses TRBV30 and TRBJ2-1; the match to TRBD2 covers 7 bases. Sequenced here: CD4+ T cells sorted from blood, sampled at week 4, from a patient treated with tofacitinib. The CDR3 region is CAWSQGLGGSYNEQFF. CDR3 DNA sequence: TGTGCCTGGAGCCAAGGACTAGGCGGCTCCTACAATGAGCAGTTCTTC.